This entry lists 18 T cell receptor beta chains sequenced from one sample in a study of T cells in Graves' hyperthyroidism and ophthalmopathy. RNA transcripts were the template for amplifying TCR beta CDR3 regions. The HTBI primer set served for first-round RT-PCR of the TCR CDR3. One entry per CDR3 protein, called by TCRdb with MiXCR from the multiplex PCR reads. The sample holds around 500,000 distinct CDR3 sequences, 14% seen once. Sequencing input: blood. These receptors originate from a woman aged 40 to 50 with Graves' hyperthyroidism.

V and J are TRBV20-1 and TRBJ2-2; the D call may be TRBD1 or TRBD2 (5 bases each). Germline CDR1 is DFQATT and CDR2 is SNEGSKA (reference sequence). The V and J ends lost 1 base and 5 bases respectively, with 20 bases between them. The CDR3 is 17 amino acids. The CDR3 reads CSARGQGEGTATGELFF. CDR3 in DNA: TGCAGTGCTAGAGGGCAGGGTGAGGGCACAGCAACCGGGGAGCTGTTTTTT.

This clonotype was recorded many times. Written as DNA, the CDR3 is TGTGCCAGCAGCTTATACGGCGGGACGAAAGACACAGATACGCAGTATTTT. Amino acids: CASSLYGGTKDTDTQYF. The chain joins TRBV7-8 to TRBJ2-3, with D possibly being TRBD2 (6 bases). V was shortened by 2 bases and J by 2 bases, with 17 bases between the two germline ends. The CDR3 covers 17 residues. Germline V CDR1 and CDR2: SGHVS, FQNEAQ.

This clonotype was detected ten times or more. The CDR3 sequence is CASSLVGRESGELFF. CDR3 sequence (DNA): TGTGCCAGCAGCCTCGTGGGGCGGGAGTCCGGGGAGCTGTTTTTT. The chain joins TRBV11-2 to TRBJ2-2; 7 bases align to TRBD2. Looked up from germline, CDR1 is SGHAT and CDR2 is FQNNGV. J lost 6 bases, V lost 5 bases, and 9 bases had no gene match. This CDR3 contains 15 residues. Drawing the rest from reference TRBV11-2 and TRBJ2-2, the complete variable domain is EAGVAQSPRYKIIEKRQSVAFWCNPISGHATLYWYQQILGQGPKLLIQFQNNGVVDDSQLPKDRFSAERLKGVDSTLKIQPAKLEDSAVYLCASSLVGRESGELFFGEGSRLTVL.

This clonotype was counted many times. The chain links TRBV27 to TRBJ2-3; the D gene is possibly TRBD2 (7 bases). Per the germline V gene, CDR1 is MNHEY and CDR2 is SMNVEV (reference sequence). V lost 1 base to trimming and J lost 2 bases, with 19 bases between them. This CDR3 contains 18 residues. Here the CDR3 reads CASSLFGLVGGLTDTQYF. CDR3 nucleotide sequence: TGTGCCAGCAGTTTATTCGGGCTAGTGGGGGGGCTCACAGATACGCAGTATTTT.

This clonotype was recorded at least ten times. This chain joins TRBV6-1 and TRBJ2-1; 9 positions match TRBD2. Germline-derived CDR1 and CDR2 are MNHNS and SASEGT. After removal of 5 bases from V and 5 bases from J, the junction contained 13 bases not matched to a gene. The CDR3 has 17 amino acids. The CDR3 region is CASSYPRGSGSHNEQFF. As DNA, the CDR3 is TGTGCCAGCAGTTACCCCAGGGGTAGCGGGAGCCACAATGAGCAGTTCTTC.

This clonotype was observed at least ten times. The CDR3 DNA is TGTGCCAGCATAGTAGCTAGCGGGAGAACAGAGCAGTACTTC. This sequence encodes CASIVASGRTEQYF. The J gene is TRBJ2-7, the V gene TRBV28; 10 bases agree with TRBD2. Germline CDR1 reads MDHEN; CDR2 reads SYDVKM. The CDR3 covers 14 residues. V trimming: 7 bases; J trimming: 7 bases; junction bases outside the gene matches: 10.

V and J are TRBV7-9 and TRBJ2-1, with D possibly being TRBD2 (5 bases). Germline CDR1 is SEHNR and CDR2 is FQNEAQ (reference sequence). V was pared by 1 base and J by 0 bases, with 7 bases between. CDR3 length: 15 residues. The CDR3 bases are TGTGCCAGCAGCTTAGGGGAGTGCTCCTACAATGAGCAGTTCTTC. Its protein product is CASSLGECSYNEQFF.

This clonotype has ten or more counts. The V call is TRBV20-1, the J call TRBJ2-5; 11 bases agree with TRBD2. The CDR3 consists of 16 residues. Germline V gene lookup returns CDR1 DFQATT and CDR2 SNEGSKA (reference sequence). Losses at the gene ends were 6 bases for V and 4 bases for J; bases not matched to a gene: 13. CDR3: CSARTGTSGRGETQYF. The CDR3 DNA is TGCAGTGCCCGTACCGGGACTAGCGGACGAGGAGAGACCCAGTACTTC.

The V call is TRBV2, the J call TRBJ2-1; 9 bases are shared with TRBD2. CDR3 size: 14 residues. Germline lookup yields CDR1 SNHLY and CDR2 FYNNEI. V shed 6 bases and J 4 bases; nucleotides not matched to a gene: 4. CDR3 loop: CASSGLALYNEQFF. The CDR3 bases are TGTGCCAGCAGCGGACTAGCGCTGTACAATGAGCAGTTCTTC.

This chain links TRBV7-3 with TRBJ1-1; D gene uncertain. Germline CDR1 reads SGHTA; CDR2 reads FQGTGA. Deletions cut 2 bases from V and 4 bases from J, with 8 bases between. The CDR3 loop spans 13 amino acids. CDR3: CASSLVDGTEAFF. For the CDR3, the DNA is TGTGCCAGCAGCTTAGTGGACGGCACTGAAGCTTTCTTT.

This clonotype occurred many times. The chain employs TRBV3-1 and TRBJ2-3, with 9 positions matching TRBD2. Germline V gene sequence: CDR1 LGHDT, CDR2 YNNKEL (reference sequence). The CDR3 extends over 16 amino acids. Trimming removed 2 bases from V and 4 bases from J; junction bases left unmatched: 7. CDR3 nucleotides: TGTGCCAGCAGCCAACTTAGCGGGAGTTTTGCAGATACGCAGTATTTT. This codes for CASSQLSGSFADTQYF.

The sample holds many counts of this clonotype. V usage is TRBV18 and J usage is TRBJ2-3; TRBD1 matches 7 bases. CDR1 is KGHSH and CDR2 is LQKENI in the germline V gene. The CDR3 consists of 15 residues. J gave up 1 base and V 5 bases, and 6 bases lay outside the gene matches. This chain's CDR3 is CASSGPGQRTDTQYF. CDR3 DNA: TGTGCCAGCTCAGGACCGGGACAGCGCACAGATACGCAGTATTTT.

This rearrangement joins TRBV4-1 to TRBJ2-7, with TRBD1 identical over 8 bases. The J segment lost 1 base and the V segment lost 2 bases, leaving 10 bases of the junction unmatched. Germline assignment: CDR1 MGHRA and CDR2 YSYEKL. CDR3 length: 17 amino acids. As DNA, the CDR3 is TGCGCCAGCAGCCAATACTACTTAACAGGGGGATCCTACGAGCAGTACTTC. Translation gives CASSQYYLTGGSYEQYF.

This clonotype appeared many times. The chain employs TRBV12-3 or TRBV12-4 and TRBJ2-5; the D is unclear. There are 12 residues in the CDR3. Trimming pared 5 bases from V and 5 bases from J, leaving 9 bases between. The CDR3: CASSLQPETQYF. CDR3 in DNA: TGTGCCAGCAGTCTTCAACCCGAGACCCAGTACTTC.

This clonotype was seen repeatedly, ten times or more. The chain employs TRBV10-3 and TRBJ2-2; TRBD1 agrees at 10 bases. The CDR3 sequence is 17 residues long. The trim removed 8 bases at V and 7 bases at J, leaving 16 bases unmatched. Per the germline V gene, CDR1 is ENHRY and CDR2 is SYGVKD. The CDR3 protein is CAIPKDRQGASGGELFF. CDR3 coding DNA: TGTGCCATCCCAAAAGACAGACAGGGGGCAAGCGGCGGGGAGCTGTTTTTT.

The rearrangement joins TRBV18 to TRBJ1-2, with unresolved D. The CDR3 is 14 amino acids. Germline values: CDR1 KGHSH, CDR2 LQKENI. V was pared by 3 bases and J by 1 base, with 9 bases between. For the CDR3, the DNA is TGTGCCAGCTCACCGGGCGGATTTAACTATGGCTACACCTTC. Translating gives CASSPGGFNYGYTF.

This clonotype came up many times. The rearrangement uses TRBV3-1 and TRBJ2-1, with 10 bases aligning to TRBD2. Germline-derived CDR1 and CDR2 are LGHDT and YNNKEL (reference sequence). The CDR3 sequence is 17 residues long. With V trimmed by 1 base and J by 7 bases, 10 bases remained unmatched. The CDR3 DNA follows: TGTGCCAGCAGCCAAGGACTAGCGGGTAACCTGTTGAATGAGCAGTTCTTC. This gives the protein CASSQGLAGNLLNEQFF.

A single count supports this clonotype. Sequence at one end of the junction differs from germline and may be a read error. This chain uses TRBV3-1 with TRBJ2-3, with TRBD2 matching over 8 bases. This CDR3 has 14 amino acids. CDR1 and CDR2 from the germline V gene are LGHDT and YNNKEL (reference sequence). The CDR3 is CASSLLAGTDRQYF. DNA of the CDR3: TGTGCCAGCAGCCTTCTAGCGGGCACAGATAGGCAGTATTTT.